Each of the 8 T cell receptor beta chains below was sequenced from the same sample in a study of regulatory T cells in long-lasting Graves disease. CDR3-region Arm-PCR and iRepertoire HTBI primers produced the TCR beta libraries. Each CDR3 protein gets one entry after TCRdb re-called the multiplex PCR reads with MiXCR. Here the sample spans hundreds of thousands of distinct CDR3 sequences, roughly 17% being singletons. Time point in this sample: newly diagnosed GD, antithyroid drugs for less than 3 months. PBMCs were the source of the RNA used for TCR sequencing. The same sample was also used in a study of T cells in Graves' hyperthyroidism and ophthalmopathy.

The material sequenced was peripheral blood mononuclear cells (PBMCs), taken at new diagnosis, from a patient treated with antithyroid drugs. The origin of the receptors is a woman aged 30 to 39 with Graves disease.

The chain recombines TRBV5-1 with TRBJ1-3; D not certain. This CDR3 comprises 13 residues. Per the germline V gene, CDR1 is SGHRS and CDR2 is YFSETQ. The germline V and J ends were trimmed by 5 bases and 7 bases, with 13 bases remaining between them. The DNA of the CDR3 is TGCGCCAGCAGTCTCTCAGCCTCGAACACCATATATTTT. Translation: CASSLSASNTIYF.

The count of this clonotype is one. CDR3 sequence (DNA): TGCAGTGCTAGCGGGGCGGGTAGCACAGATACGCAGTATTTT. It encodes CSASGAGSTDTQYF. The chain recombines TRBV20-1 with TRBJ2-3; the D gene could be TRBD1 or TRBD2 (5 bases each). The CDR3 has 14 residues. The ends were cut back, 3 bases at V and 0 bases at J, with 10 bases in the middle. CDR1 is DFQATT and CDR2 is SNEGSKA in the germline V gene (reference sequence).

The chain carries TRBV6-1 and TRBJ1-5; D gene ambiguous. Trimming removed 3 bases at V and 6 bases at J, with 12 bases between. CDR3 length: 14 residues. The germline V gene has CDR1 MNHNS and CDR2 SASEGT. This CDR3 reads CASSEYGGGQPQHF. In nucleotides, the CDR3 is TGTGCCAGCAGTGAGTACGGCGGCGGTCAGCCCCAGCATTTT.

This clonotype was counted at least ten times. CDR3 bases: TGTGCCAGCAGTGAGTCCAGGGGGGATCAGCCCCAGCATTTT. Its translation is CASSESRGDQPQHF. The chain has TRBV2 and TRBJ1-5; 7 positions match TRBD1. Trimming at V came to 3 bases and at J to 5 bases, leaving 4 bases not matched to a gene. The CDR3 loop spans 14 amino acids. Germline V CDR1 and CDR2: SNHLY, FYNNEI.

This sequence joins TRBV30 and TRBJ2-5, with TRBD1 as a possible D gene (5 bases). V gave up 0 bases and J gave up 5 bases, with 16 bases separating them. The CDR3 loop spans 15 amino acids. The V gene's germline CDR1 is GTSNPN and CDR2 SVGIG (reference sequence). The DNA for the CDR3 is TGTGCCTGGAGTGTACCGACAGCGTTTGAGGAGACCCAGTACTTC. Protein product: CAWSVPTAFEETQYF.

This clonotype has ten or more counts. The chain has TRBV27 and TRBJ2-1; D is uncertain. Per germline, CDR1 MNHEY and CDR2 SMNVEV (reference sequence). Trimming stripped 8 bases from V and 0 bases from J, with 17 bases between. The CDR3 covers 16 residues. The CDR3 is CASGDPDDSSYNEQFF. The CDR3 region has the DNA TGTGCCAGCGGTGACCCGGACGATAGCTCCTACAATGAGCAGTTCTTC.

This clonotype has a handful of counts. The gene calls are TRBV9 and TRBJ1-2; no definite D call. The CDR3 extends over 13 amino acids. V dropped 3 bases and J dropped 4 bases, with 10 bases sitting between them. The germline CDR1 and CDR2 sequences are SGDLS and YYNGEE. CDR3 residues: CASSATISYGYTF. The CDR3 coding sequence is TGTGCCAGCAGCGCCACAATATCCTATGGCTACACCTTC.

This clonotype showed up many times. The chain uses TRBV7-9 and TRBJ2-3; TRBD2 matches 10 bases. Trimming cost V 4 bases and J 4 bases; bases outside gene matches: 8. CDR1 is SEHNR and CDR2 is FQNEAQ in the germline V gene (reference sequence). The CDR3 totals 16 residues. CDR3 loop: CASSSPLAGVADTQYF. The CDR3 DNA follows: TGTGCCAGCAGCTCGCCTCTAGCGGGAGTGGCAGATACGCAGTATTTT.